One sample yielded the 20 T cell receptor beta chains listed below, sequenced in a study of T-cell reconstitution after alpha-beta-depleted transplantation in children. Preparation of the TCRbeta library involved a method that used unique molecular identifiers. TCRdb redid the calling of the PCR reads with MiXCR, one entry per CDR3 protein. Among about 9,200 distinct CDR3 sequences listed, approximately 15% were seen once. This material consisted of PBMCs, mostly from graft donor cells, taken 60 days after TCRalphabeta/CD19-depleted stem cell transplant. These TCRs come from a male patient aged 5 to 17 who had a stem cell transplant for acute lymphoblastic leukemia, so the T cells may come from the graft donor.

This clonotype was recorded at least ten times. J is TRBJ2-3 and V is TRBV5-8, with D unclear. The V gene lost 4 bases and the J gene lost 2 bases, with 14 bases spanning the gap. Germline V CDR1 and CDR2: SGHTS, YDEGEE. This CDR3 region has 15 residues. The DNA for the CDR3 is TGTGCCAGCAGCCCACTCTCTGGCCCCACAGATACGCAGTATTTT. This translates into CASSPLSGPTDTQYF.

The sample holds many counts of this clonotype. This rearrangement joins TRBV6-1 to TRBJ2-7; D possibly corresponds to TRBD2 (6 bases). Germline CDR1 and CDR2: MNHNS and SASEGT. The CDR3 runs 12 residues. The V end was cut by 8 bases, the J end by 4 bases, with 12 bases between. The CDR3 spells CASGRISYEQYF. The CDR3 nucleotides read TGTGCCAGCGGGAGGATATCTTACGAGCAGTACTTC.

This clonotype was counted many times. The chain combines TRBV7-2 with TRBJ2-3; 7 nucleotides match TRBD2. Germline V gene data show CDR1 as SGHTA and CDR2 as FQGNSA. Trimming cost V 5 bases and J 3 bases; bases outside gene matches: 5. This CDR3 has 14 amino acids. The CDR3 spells CASSPGRSTDTQYF. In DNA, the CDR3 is TGTGCCAGCAGCCCCGGGAGGAGTACAGATACGCAGTATTTT.

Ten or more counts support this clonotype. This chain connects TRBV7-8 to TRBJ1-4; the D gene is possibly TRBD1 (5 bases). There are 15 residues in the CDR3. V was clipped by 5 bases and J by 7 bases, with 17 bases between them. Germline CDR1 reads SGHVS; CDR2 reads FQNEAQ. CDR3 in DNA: TGTGCCAGCAGCCAAGGCCCAGGGAATGTTGAAAAACTGTTTTTT. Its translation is CASSQGPGNVEKLFF.

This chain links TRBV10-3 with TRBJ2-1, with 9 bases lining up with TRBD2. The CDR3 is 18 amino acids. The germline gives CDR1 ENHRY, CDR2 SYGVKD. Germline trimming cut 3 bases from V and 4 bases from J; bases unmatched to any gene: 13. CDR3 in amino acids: CAISDPTNAREGYNEQFF. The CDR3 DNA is TGTGCCATCAGTGACCCGACTAATGCGCGGGAGGGTTACAATGAGCAGTTCTTC.

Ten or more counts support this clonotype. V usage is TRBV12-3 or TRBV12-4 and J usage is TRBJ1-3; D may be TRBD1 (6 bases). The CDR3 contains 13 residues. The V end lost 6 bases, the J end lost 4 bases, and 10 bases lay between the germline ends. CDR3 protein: CASRGQLGNTIYF. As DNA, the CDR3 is TGTGCCAGCAGAGGACAGCTGGGAAACACCATATATTTT.

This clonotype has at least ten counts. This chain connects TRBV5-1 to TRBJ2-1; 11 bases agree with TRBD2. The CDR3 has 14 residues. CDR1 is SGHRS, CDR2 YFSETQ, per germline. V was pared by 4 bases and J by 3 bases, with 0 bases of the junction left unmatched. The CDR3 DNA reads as TGCGCCAGCAGCGGACTAGCGGGCTACAATGAGCAGTTCTTC. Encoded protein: CASSGLAGYNEQFF. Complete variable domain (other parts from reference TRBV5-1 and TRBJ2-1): KAGVTQTPRYLIKTRGQQVTLSCSPISGHRSVSWYQQTPGQGLQFLFEYFSETQRNKGNFPGRFSGRQFSNSRSEMNVSTLELGDSALYLCASSGLAGYNEQFFGPGTRLTVL.

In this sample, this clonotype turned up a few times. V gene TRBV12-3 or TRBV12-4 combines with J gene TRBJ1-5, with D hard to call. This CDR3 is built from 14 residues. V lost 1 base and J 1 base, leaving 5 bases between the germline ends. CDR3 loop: CASSLVDSNQPQHF. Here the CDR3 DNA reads TGTGCCAGCAGTTTAGTGGACAGCAATCAGCCCCAGCATTTT.

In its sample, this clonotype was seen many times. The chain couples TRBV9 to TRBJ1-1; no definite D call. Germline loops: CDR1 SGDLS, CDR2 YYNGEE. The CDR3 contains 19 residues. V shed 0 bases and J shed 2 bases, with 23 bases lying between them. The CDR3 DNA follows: TGTGCCAGCAGCGTAGCTTGGAGAGTCGACGGGGTAATTAACACTGAAGCTTTCTTT. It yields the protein CASSVAWRVDGVINTEAFF.

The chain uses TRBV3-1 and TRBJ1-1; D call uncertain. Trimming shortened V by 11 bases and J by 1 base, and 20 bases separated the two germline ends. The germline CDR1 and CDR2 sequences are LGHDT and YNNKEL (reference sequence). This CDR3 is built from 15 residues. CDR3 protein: CASCQGRRENTEAFF. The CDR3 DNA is TGTGCCTCCTGCCAAGGCCGACGGGAGAACACTGAAGCTTTCTTT.

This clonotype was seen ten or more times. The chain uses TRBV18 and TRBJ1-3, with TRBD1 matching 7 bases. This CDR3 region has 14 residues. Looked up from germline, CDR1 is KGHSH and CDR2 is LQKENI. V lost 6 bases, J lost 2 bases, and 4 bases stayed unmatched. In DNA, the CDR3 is TGTGCCAGCTCTGCCGACAGGGCTGGAAACACCATATATTTT. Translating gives CASSADRAGNTIYF.

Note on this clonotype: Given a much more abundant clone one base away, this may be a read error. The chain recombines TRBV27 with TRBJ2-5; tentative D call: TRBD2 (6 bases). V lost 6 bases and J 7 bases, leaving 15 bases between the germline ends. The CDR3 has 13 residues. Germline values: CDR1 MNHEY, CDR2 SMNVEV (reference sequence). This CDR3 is CASRAGWRGTQYF. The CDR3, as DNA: TGTGCCAGCAGGGCTGGATGGAGGGGGACCCAGTACTTC.

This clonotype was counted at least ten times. The CDR3 region has the DNA TGTGCCAGTAGTCTACTAGCGGGGGGGCCCTACGAGCAGTACTTC. Translation: CASSLLAGGPYEQYF. The rearrangement links TRBV19 to TRBJ2-7; TRBD2 agrees at 13 bases. V gave up 5 bases and J gave up 2 bases; unmatched junction bases: 3. The V gene's germline CDR1 is LNHDA and CDR2 SQIVND (reference sequence). This CDR3 has 15 residues. Combining the CDR3 with reference TRBV19 and TRBJ2-7 gives the whole variable domain DGGITQSPKYLFRKEGQNVTLSCEQNLNHDAMYWYRQDPGQGLRLIYYSQIVNDFQKGDIAEGYSVSREKKESFPLTVTSAQKNPTAFYLCASSLLAGGPYEQYFGPGTRLTVT.

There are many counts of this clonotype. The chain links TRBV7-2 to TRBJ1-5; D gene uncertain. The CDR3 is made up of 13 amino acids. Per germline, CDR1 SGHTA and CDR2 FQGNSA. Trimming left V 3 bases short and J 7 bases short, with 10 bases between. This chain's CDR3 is CASSFGMQQPQHF. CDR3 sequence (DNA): TGTGCCAGCAGCTTTGGGATGCAGCAGCCCCAGCATTTT.

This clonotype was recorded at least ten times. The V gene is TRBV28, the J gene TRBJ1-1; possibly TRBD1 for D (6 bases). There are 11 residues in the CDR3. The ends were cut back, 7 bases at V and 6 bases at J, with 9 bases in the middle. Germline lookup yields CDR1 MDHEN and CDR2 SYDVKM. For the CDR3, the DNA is TGTGCCAGCAAAGGACAGTCTGAAGCTTTCTTT. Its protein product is CASKGQSEAFF.

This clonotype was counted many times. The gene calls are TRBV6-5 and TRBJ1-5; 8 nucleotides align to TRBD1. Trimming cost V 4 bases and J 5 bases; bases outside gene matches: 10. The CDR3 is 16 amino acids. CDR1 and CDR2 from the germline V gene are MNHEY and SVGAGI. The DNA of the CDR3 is TGTGCCAGCAGTTCCCTTTCGGACAGGGAGGATCAGCCCCAGCATTTT. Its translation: CASSSLSDREDQPQHF.

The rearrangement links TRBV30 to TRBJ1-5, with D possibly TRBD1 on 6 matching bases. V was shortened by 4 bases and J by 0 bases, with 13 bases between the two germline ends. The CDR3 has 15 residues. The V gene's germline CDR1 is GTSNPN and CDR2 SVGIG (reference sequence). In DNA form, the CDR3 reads TGTGCCTGGATACAAACAGGGCGTAGCAATCAGCCCCAGCATTTT. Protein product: CAWIQTGRSNQPQHF.

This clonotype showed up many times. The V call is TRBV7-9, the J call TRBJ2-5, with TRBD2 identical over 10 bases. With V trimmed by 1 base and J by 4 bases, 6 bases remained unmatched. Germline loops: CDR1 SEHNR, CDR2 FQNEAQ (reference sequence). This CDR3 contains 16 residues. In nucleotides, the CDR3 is TGTGCCAGCAGCTTAGGCGCTAGCGGGAGATTAGAGACCCAGTACTTC. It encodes CASSLGASGRLETQYF.

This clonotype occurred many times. In DNA, the CDR3 is TGTGCCAGTGGTCTAGCGGTCTACAATGAGCAGTTCTTC. Translating it yields CASGLAVYNEQFF. This rearrangement joins TRBV2 to TRBJ2-1, with 7 bases aligning to TRBD2. Germline V gene data show CDR1 as SNHLY and CDR2 as FYNNEI. V dropped 9 bases and J dropped 3; count of bases not matched to a gene: 5. The CDR3 has 13 amino acids.

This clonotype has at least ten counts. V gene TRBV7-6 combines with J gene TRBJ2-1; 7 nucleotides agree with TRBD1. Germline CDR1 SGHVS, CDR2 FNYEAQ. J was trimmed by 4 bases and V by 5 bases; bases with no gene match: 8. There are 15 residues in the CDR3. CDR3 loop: CASSRDSGKYNEQFF. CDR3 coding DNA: TGTGCCAGCAGCCGGGACAGTGGAAAATACAATGAGCAGTTCTTC.